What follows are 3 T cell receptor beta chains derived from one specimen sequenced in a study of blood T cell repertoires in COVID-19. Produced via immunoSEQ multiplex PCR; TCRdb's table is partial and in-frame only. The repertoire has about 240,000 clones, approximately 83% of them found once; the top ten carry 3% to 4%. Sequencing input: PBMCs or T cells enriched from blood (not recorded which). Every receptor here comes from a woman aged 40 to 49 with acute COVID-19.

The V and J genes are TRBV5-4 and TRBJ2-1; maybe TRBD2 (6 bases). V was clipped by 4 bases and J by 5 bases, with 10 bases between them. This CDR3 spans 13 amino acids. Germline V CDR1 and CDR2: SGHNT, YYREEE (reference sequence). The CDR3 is CASSKLADNEQFF. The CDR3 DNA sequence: TGTGCCAGCAGCAAACTAGCCGACAATGAGCAGTTCTTC.

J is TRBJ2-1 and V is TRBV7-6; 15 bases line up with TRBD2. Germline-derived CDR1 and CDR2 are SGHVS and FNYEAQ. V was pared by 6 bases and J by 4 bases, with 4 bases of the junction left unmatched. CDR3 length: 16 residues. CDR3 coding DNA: TGTGCCAGCAGGCCCGGACTAGCGGGAGGGTACAATGAGCAGTTCTTC. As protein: CASRPGLAGGYNEQFF.

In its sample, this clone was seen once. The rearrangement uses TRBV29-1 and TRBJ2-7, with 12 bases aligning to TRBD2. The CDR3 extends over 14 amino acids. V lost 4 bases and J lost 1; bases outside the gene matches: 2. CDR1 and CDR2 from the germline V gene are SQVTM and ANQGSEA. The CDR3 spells CSVGLAGESYEQYF. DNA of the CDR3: TGCAGCGTTGGACTAGCGGGAGAATCCTACGAGCAGTACTTC.